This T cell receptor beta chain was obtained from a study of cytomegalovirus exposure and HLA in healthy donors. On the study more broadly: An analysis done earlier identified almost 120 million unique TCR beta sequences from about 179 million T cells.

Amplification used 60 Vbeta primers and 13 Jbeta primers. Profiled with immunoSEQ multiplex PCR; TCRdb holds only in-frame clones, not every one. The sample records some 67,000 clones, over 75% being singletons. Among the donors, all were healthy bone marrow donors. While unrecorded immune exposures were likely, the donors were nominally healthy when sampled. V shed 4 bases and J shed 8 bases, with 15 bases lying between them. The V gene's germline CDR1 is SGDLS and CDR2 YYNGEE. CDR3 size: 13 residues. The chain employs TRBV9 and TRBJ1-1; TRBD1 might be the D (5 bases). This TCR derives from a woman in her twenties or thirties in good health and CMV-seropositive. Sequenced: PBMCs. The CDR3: CASSTSTGPEAFF. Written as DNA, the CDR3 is TGTGCCAGCAGCACGTCCACAGGCCCCGAAGCTTTCTTT. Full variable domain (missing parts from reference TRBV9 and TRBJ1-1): DSGVTQTPKHLITATGQRVTLRCSPRSGDLSVYWYQQSLDQGLQFLIQYYNGEERAKGNILERFSAQQFPDLHSELNLSSLELGDSALYFCASSTSTGPEAFFGQGTRLTVV.